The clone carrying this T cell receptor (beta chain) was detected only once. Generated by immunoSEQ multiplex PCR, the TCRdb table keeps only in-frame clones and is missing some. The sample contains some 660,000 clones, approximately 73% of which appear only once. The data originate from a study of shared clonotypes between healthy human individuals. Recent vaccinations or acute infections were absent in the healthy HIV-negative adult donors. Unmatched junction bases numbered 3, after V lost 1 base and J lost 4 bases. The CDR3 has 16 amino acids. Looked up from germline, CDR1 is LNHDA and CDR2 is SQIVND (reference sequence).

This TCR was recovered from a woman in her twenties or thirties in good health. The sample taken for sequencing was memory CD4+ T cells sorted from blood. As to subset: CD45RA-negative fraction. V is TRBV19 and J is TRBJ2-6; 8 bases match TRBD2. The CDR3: CASSIVGGAGANVLTF. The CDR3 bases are TGTGCCAGTAGTATAGTCGGGGGGGCCGGGGCCAACGTCCTGACTTTC.